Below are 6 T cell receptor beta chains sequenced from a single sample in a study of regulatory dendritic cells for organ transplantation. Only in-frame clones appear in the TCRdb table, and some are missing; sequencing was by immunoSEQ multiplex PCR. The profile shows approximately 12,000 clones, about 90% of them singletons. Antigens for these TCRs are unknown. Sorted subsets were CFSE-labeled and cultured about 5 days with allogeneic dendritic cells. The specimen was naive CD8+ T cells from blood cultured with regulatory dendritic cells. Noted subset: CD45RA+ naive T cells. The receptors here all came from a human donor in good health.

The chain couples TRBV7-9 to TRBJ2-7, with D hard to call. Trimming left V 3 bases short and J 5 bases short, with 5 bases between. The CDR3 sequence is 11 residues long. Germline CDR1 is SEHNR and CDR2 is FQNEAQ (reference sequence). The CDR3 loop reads CASSLSNEQYF. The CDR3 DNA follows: TGTGCCAGCAGCTTGTCGAACGAGCAGTACTTC.

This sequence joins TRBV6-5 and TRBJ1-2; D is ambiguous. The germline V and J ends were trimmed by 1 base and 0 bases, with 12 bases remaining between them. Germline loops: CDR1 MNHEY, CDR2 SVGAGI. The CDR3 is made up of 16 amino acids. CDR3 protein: CASSYFGGRANYGYTF. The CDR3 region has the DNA TGTGCCAGCAGTTACTTTGGCGGGCGAGCTAACTATGGCTACACCTTC.

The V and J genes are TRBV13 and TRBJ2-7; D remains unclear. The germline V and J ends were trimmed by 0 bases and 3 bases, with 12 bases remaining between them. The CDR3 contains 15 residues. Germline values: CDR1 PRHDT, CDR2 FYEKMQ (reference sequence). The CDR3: CASSLGLRVSYEQYF. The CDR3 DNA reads TGTGCCAGCAGCTTAGGCCTAAGAGTGAGCTACGAGCAGTACTTC.

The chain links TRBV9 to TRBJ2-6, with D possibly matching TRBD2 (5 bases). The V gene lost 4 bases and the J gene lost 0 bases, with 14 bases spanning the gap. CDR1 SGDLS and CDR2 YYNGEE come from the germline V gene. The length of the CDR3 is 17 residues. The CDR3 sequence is CASSQNPGFSGANVLTF. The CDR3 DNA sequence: TGTGCCAGCAGCCAAAACCCGGGGTTCTCTGGGGCCAACGTCCTGACTTTC.

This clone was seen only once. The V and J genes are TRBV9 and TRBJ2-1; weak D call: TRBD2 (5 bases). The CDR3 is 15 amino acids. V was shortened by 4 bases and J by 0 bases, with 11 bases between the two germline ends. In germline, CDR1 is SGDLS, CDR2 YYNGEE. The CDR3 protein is CASSRGGSSYNEQFF. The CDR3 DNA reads TGTGCCAGCAGCCGAGGAGGCAGCTCCTACAATGAGCAGTTCTTC.

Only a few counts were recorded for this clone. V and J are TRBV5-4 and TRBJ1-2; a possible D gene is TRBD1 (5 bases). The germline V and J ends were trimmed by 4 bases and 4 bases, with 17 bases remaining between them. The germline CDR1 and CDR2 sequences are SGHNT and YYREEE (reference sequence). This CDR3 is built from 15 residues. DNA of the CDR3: TGTGCCAGCAGCGGGGCGGGACCCTCAGGCTATGGCTACACCTTC. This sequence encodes CASSGAGPSGYGYTF.